This T cell receptor (beta chain) was sequenced in a study of cytomegalovirus exposure and HLA in healthy donors. This PCR relied on a set of 60 Vbeta primers and 13 Jbeta primers. Data came from immunoSEQ multiplex PCR; TCRdb stores just in-frame clones and leaves some out. The table includes over 150,000 clones, approximately 77% detected once. This clone is a singleton in its sample. As yet, its antigen is unknown. V lost 2 bases and J 1 base, leaving 10 bases between the germline ends. The CDR3 is made up of 15 amino acids. Per germline, CDR1 SGHTA and CDR2 FQGNSA. Study-level results: Earlier analysis found most TCR beta V segments productive about 87% or about 30% of the time. Whilst most TCR sequences proved rare, a subset of public TCRs occurred across many donors.

This clonotype was obtained from a man aged 25-45 years in good health and CMV-seropositive. Input material: PBMCs. The chain employs TRBV7-2 and TRBJ2-3; a possible D gene is TRBD2 (6 bases). The CDR3 DNA is TGTGCCAGCAGCTTACTAGCGACACGCACAGATACGCAGTATTTT. This encodes CASSLLATRTDTQYF.